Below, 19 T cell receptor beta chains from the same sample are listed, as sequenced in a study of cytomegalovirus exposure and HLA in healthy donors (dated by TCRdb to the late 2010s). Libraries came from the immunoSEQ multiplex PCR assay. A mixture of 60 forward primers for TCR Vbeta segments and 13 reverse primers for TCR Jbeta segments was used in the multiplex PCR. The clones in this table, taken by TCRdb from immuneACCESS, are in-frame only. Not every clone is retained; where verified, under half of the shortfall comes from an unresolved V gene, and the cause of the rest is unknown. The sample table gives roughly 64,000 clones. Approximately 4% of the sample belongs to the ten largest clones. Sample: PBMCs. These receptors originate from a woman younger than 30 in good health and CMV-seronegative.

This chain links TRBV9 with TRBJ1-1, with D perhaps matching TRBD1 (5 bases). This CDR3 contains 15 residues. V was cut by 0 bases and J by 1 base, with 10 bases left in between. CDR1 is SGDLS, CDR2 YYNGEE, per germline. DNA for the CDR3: TGTGCCAGCAGCGTAGCGGCAGGGTGGAACACTGAAGCTTTCTTT. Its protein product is CASSVAAGWNTEAFF. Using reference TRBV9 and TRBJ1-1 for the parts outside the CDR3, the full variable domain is DSGVTQTPKHLITATGQRVTLRCSPRSGDLSVYWYQQSLDQGLQFLIQYYNGEERAKGNILERFSAQQFPDLHSELNLSSLELGDSALYFCASSVAAGWNTEAFFGQGTRLTVV.

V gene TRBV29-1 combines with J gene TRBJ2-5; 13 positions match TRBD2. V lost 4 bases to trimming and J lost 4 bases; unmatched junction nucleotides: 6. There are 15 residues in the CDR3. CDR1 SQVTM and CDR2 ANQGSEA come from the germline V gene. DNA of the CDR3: TGCAGCGTTGGACCCGGACTAGCGGGAGCAGAGACCCAGTACTTC. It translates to CSVGPGLAGAETQYF.

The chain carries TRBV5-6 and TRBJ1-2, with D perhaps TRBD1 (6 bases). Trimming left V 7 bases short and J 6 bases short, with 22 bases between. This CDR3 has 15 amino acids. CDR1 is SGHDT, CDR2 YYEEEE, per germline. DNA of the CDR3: TGTGCCAGCCTGGACCGGGGGGGCGTCCTCCATGGCTACACCTTC. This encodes CASLDRGGVLHGYTF. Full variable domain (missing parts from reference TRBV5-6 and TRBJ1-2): DAGVTQSPTHLIKTRGQQVTLRCSPKSGHDTVSWYQQALGQGPQFIFQYYEEEERQRGNFPDRFSGHQFPNYSSELNVNALLLGDSALYLCASLDRGGVLHGYTFGSGTRLTVV.

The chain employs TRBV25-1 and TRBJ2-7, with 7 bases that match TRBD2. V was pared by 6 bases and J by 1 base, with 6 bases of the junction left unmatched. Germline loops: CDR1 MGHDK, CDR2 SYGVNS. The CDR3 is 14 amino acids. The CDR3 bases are TGTGCCAGCAGCAGGCTAGCGGAGTCCTACGAGCAGTACTTC. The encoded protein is CASSRLAESYEQYF.

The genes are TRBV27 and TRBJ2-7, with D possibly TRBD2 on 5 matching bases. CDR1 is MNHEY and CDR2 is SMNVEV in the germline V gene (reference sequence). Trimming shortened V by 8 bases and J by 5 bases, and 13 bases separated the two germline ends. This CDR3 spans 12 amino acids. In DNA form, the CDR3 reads TGTGCCAGCGGACTGAGTCGACACGAGCAGTACTTC. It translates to CASGLSRHEQYF.

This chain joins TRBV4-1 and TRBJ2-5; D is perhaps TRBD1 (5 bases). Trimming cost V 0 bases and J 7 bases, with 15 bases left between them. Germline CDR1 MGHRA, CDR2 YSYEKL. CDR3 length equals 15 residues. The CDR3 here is CASSQDLTAPGTQYF. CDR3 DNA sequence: TGCGCCAGCAGCCAAGATTTGACAGCTCCCGGGACCCAGTACTTC.

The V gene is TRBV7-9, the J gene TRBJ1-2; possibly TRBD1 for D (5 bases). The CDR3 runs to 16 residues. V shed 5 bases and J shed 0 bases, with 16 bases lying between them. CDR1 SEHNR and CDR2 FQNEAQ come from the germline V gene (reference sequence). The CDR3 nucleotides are TGTGCCAGCAGCCCTTTACAGGTGATGGCTAACTATGGCTACACCTTC. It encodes CASSPLQVMANYGYTF.

CDR3 region: CASSLTGVAQPQHF. CDR3 DNA: TGCGCCAGCAGCCTGACAGGGGTTGCACAGCCCCAGCATTTT. This chain links TRBV4-1 with TRBJ1-5; 8 nucleotides line up with TRBD1. Unmatched junction bases numbered 6, after V lost 4 bases and J lost 7 bases. Germline CDR1 and CDR2: MGHRA and YSYEKL. This CDR3 contains 14 residues.

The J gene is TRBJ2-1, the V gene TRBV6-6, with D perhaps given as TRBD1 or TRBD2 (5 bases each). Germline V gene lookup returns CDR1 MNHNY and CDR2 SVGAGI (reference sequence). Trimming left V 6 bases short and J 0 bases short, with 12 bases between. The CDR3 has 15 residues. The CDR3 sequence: CASSYRRSSYNEQFF. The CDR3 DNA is TGTGCCAGCAGCTACAGGAGGAGCTCCTACAATGAGCAGTTCTTC.

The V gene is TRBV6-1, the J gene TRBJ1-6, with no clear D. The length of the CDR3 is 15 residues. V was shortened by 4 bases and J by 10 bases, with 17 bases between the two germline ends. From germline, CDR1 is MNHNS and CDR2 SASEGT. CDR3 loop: CASSVGRVARSPLHF. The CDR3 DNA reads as TGTGCCAGCAGTGTAGGGCGGGTCGCACGATCACCCCTCCACTTT.

The CDR3, as DNA: TGTGCCAGCAGCTCTCGGACAGACCCTGGGGACACTGAAGCTTTCTTT. Its translation: CASSSRTDPGDTEAFF. The chain couples TRBV9 to TRBJ1-1, with D possibly matching TRBD1 (6 bases). The length of the CDR3 is 16 residues. The V gene lost 4 bases and the J gene lost 3 bases, with 19 bases spanning the gap. The germline V gene has CDR1 SGDLS and CDR2 YYNGEE.

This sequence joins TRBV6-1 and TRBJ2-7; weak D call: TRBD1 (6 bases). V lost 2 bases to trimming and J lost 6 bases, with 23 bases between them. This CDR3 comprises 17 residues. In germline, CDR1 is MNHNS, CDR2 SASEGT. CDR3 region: CASSENSGWNREIEQYF. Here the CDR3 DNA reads TGTGCCAGCAGTGAAAACAGTGGGTGGAACAGGGAAATCGAGCAGTACTTC.

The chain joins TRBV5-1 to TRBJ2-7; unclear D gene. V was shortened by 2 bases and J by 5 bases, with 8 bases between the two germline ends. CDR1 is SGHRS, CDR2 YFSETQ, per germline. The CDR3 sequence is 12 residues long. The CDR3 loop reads CASSFRLDEQYF. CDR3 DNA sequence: TGCGCCAGCAGCTTTCGTTTAGACGAGCAGTACTTC.

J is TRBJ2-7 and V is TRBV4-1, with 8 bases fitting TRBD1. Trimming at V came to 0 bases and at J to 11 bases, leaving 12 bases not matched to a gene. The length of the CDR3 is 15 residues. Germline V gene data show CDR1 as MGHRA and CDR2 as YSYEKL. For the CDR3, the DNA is TGCGCCAGCAGCCAAGATAGAGGGCAGGGGGCGAAGAAGTACTTC. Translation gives CASSQDRGQGAKKYF.

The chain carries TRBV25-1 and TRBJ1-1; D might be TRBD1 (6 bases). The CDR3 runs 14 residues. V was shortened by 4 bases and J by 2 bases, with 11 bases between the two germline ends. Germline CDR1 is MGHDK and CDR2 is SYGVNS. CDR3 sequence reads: CASSADSGNTEAFF. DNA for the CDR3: TGTGCCAGCAGTGCGGACAGCGGAAACACTGAAGCTTTCTTT.

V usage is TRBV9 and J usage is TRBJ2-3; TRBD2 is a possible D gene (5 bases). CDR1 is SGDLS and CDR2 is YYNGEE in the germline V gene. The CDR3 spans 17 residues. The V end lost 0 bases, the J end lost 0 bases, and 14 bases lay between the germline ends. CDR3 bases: TGTGCCAGCAGCGTAGGGGGTAGCGTTACTAGCACAGATACGCAGTATTTT. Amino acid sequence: CASSVGGSVTSTDTQYF.

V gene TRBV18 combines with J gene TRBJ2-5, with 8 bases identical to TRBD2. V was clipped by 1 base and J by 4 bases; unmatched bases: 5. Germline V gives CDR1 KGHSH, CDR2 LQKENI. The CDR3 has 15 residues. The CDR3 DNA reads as TGTGCCAGCTCACCACAAGCGGGGGAGGGAGAGACCCAGTACTTC. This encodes CASSPQAGEGETQYF.

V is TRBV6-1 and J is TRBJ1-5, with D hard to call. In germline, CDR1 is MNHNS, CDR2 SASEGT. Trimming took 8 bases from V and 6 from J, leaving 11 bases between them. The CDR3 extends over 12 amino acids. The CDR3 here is CASGPGGQPQHF. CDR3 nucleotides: TGTGCCAGCGGACCGGGAGGTCAGCCCCAGCATTTT.

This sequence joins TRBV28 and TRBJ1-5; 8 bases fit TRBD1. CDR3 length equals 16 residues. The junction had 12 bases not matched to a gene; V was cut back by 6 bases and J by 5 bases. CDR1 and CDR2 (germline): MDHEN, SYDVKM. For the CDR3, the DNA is TGTGCCAGCAGGAGCGTGACCGGGACAGGATATCAGCCCCAGCATTTT. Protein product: CASRSVTGTGYQPQHF.